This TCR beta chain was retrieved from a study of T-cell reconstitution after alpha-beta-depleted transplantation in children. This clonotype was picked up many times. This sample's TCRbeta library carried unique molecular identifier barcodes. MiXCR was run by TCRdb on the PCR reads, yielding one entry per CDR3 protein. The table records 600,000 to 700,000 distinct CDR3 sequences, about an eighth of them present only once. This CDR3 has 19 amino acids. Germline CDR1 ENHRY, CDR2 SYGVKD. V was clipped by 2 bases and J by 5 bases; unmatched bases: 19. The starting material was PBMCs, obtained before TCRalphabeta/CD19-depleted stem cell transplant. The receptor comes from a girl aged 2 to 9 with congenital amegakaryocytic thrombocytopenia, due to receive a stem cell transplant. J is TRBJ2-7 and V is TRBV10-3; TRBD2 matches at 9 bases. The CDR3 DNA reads TGTGCCATCAGTGAGACGACTAGCGGAGCGGGCATTGCTCGTAACGAGCAGTACTTC. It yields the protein CAISETTSGAGIARNEQYF.